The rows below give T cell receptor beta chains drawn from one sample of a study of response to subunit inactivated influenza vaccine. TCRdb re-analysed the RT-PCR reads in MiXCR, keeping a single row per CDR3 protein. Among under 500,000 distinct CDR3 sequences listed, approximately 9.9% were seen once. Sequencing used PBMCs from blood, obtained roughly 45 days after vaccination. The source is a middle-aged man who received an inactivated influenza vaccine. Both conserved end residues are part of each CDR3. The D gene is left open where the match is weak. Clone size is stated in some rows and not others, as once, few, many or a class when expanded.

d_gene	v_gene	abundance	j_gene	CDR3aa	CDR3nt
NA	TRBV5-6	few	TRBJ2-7	CASSTWDFAYEQYF	TGTGCCAGCAGTACCTGGGATTTTGCCTACGAGCAGTACTTC
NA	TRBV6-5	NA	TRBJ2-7	CASSYNQGPTSPYEQYF	TGTGCCAGCAGTTATAATCAGGGGCCGACCTCTCCCTACGAGCAGTACTTC
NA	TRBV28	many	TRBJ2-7	CASSFASYEQYF	TGTGCCAGCAGTTTTGCCTCCTACGAGCAGTACTTC
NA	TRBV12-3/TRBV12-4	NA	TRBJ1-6	CASTLTASSSPLHF	TGTGCCAGCACCCTAACAGCTTCCAGTTCACCCCTCCACTTT
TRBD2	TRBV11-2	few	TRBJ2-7	CASSSSTPRGRGGREQYF	TGTGCCAGCAGCTCTAGTACCCCCCGGGGGAGGGGCGGACGGGAGCAGTACTTC
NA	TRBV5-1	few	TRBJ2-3	CASAIGQNTDTQYF	TGCGCCAGCGCTATTGGACAGAACACAGATACGCAGTATTTT
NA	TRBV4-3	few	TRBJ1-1	CASSQGGGGWTTEAFF	TGCGCCAGCAGCCAAGGTGGCGGGGGCTGGACCACTGAAGCTTTCTTT
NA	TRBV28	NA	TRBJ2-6	CASSFDSLSGANVLTF	TGTGCCAGCAGTTTTGACAGCCTATCTGGCGCCAACGTCCTGACTTTC
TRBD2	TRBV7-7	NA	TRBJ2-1	CASSSSTSGGAGEQFF	TGTGCTAGCAGCTCCTCGACTAGCGGGGGGGCCGGTGAGCAGTTCTTC
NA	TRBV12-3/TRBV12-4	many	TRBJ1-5	CASSRGRYQPQHF	TGTGCCAGCAGCCGGGGCAGATATCAGCCCCAGCATTTT
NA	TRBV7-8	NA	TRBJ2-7	CASSGAVSYEQYF	TGTGCCAGCAGCGGGGCAGTATCCTACGAGCAGTACTTC
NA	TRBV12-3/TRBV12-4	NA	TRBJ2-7	CASNVRGYGSSYEQYF	TGTGCCAGCAACGTTAGGGGATATGGGAGCTCCTACGAGCAGTACTTC
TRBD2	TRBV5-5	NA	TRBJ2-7	CASRRSGIYEQYF	TGTGCCAGCAGACGAAGCGGGATCTACGAGCAGTACTTC
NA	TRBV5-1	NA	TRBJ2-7	CASSLTTSYEQYF	TGCGCCAGCAGCTTGACTACTTCCTACGAGCAGTACTTC
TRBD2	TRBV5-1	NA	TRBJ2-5	CASSLEVAGETQYF	TGCGCCAGCAGCTTGGAAGTAGCGGGGGAGACCCAGTACTTC
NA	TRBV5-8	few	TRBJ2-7	CASSFHGKQYF	TGTGCCAGCAGCTTCCACGGCAAGCAGTACTTC
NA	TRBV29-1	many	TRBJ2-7	CSARTEYEQYF	TGCAGCGCCCGGACAGAATACGAGCAGTACTTC
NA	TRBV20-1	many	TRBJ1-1	CSAPRFVDLNTEGFF	TGCAGTGCTCCTCGCTTCGTCGATTTGAACACTGAAGGTTTCTTT
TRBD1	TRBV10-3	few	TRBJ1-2	CATGTALPYGYTF	TGTGCCACGGGGACAGCCCTACCCTATGGCTACACCTTC
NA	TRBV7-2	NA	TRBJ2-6	CASSLDPPAGANVLTF	TGTGCCAGCAGCTTAGACCCCCCGGCTGGGGCCAACGTCCTGACTTTC
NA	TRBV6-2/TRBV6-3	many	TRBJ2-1	CASSYYPGNEQFF	TGTGCCAGCAGTTACTACCCGGGGAATGAGCAGTTCTTC
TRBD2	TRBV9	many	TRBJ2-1	CASSAYFGGSYNEQFF	TGTGCCAGCAGCGCCTATTTCGGGGGGTCCTACAATGAGCAGTTCTTC
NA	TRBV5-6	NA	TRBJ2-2	CASSLWGPVGELFF	TGTGCCAGCAGCTTGTGGGGGCCGGTCGGGGAGCTGTTTTTT
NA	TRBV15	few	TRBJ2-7	CATSSARGYEQYF	TGTGCCACCAGCAGCGCCAGGGGCTACGAGCAGTACTTC
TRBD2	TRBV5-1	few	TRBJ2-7	CASRPGLASSYEQYF	TGCGCCAGCAGACCGGGACTAGCGAGCTCCTACGAGCAGTACTTC
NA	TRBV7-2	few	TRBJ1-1	CASSYFTQNTEAFF	TGTGCCAGCAGCTATTTTACACAGAACACTGAAGCTTTCTTT
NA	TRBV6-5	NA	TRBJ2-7	CASSYLAGGLGRPYEQYF	TGTGCCAGCAGTTACTTGGCTGGGGGCCTTGGACGGCCTTACGAGCAGTACTTC
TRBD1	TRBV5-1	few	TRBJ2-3	CASSFGQGLDTQYF	TGCGCCAGCAGCTTCGGACAGGGTTTAGATACGCAGTATTTT
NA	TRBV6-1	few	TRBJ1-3	CASSPTGPATGNTIYF	TGTGCCAGCAGTCCCACAGGGCCAGCTACTGGAAACACCATATATTTT
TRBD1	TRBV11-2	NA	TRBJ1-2	CASSLDVFWGQGGGYTF	TGTGCCAGCAGCTTAGACGTTTTTTGGGGACAGGGAGGAGGCTACACCTTC
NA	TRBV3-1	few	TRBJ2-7	CASSPGYGLGSYEQYF	TGTGCCAGCAGCCCCGGCTATGGACTTGGATCCTACGAGCAGTACTTC
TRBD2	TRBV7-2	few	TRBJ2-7	CASSWEGGLTYEQYF	TGTGCCAGCAGCTGGGAGGGCGGGCTTACCTACGAGCAGTACTTC
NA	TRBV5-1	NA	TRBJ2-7	CASKFSGSYEQYF	TGCGCCAGTAAATTTTCAGGGTCCTACGAGCAGTACTTC
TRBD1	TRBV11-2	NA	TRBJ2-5	CASSLGQGGSSQYF	TGTGCCAGCAGCTTAGGACAGGGTGGGAGCTCCCAGTACTTC
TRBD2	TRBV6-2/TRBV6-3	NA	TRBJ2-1	CASSYGAGGAYNEQFF	TGTGCCAGCAGTTACGGGGCGGGAGGGGCCTACAATGAGCAGTTCTTC
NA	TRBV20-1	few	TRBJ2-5	CSASNVANQETQYF	TGCAGTGCTAGCAACGTGGCTAACCAAGAGACCCAGTACTTC
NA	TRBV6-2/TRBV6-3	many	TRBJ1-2	CASSYYEIRYTF	TGTGCCAGCAGTTACTACGAGATACGCTACACCTTC
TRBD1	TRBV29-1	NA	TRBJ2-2	CSARTGSNTGELFF	TGCAGCGCTAGGACAGGGTCTAACACCGGGGAGCTGTTTTTT
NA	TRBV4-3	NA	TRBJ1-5	CASSQDAGINQPQHF	TGCGCCAGCAGCCAAGATGCAGGTATCAATCAGCCCCAGCATTTT
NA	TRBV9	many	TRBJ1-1	CASSVGQGTEAFF	TGTGCCAGCAGCGTAGGTCAGGGCACTGAAGCTTTCTTT
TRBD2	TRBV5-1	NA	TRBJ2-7	CASSLRTSGVEQYF	TGCGCCAGCAGCTTGAGGACTAGTGGGGTGGAGCAGTACTTC
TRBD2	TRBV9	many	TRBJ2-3	CASSGLAGGVSTDTQYF	TGTGCCAGCAGCGGATTAGCGGGAGGTGTTAGCACAGATACGCAGTATTTT
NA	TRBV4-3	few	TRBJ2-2	CASSRWTGLTTGELFF	TGCGCCAGCAGCCGTTGGACAGGACTAACCACCGGGGAGCTGTTTTTT
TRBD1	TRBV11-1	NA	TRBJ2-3	CASSSSVGQGAFTDTQYF	TGTGCCAGCAGCTCGTCCGTTGGACAGGGGGCATTCACAGATACGCAGTATTTT
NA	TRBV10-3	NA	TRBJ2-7	CAASTTGTTYEQYF	TGTGCCGCATCGACTACCGGGACAACCTACGAGCAGTACTTC
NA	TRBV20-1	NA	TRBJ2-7	CSASGGSGSYEQYF	TGCAGTGCTAGTGGAGGGTCGGGTTCCTACGAGCAGTACTTC
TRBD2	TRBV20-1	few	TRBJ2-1	CSARKAGAYSEQFF	TGCAGTGCTCGCAAAGCGGGGGCCTATAGTGAGCAGTTCTTC
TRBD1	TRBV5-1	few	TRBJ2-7	CASSYSGTGIEEYF	TGCGCCAGCAGCTACTCCGGGACAGGGATTGAGGAGTACTTC
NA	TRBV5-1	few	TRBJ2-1	CASSLRGGRYNEQFF	TGCGCCAGCAGCTTGCGCGGGGGCCGCTACAATGAGCAGTTCTTC
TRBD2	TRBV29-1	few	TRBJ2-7	CSVEDGSGTVQYF	TGCAGCGTTGAAGATGGTAGCGGGACCGTACAGTACTTC
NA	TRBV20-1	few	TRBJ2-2	CSAYQGGAPVAGELFF	TGCAGTGCCTACCAGGGGGGCGCCCCAGTAGCCGGGGAGCTGTTTTTT